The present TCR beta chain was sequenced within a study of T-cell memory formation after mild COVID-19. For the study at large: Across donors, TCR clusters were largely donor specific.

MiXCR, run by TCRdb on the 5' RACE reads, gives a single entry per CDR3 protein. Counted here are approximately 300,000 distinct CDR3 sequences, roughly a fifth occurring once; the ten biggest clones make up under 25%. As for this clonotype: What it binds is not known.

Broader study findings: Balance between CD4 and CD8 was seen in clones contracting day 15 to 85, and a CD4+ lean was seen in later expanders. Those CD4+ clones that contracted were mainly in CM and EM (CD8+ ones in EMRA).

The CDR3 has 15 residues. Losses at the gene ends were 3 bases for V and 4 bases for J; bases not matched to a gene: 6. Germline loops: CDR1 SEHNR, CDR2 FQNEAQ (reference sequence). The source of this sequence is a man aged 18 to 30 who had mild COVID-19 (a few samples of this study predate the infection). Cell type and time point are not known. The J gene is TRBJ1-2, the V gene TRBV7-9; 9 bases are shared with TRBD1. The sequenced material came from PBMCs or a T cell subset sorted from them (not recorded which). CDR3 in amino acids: CASSFVDRGPYGYTF. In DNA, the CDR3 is TGTGCCAGCAGCTTTGTGGACAGGGGCCCCTATGGCTACACCTTC.